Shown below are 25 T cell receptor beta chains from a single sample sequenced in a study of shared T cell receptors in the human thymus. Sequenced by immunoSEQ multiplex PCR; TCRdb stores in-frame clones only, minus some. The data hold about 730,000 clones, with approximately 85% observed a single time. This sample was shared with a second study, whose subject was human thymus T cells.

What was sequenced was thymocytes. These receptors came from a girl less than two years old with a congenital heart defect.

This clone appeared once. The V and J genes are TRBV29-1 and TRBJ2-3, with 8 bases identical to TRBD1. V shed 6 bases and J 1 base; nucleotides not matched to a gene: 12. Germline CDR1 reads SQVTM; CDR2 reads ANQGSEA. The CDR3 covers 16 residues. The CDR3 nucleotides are TGCAGCGTCGACGACAGGGGAAGGGTCGGCACAGATACGCAGTATTTT. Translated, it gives CSVDDRGRVGTDTQYF.

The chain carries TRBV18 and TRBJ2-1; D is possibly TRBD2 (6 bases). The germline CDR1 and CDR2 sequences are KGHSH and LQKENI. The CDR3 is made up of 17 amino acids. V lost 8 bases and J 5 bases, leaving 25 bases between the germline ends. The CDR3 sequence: CASQYSAGGRIHNEQFF. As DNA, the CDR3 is TGTGCCAGCCAATACTCCGCTGGGGGGAGGATTCACAATGAGCAGTTCTTC.

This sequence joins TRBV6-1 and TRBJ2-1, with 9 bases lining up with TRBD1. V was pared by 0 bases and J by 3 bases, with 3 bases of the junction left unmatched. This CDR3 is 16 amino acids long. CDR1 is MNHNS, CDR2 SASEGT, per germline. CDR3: CASSEARGQGYNEQFF. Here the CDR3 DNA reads TGTGCCAGCAGTGAAGCGAGGGGACAGGGCTACAATGAGCAGTTCTTC.

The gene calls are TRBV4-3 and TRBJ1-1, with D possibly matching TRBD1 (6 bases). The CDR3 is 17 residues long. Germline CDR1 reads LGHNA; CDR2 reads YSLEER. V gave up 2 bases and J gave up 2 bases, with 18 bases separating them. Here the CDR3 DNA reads TGCGCCAGCAGCCAATCGCGTGGGCGGGGGCCTAACACTGAAGCTTTCTTT. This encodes CASSQSRGRGPNTEAFF.

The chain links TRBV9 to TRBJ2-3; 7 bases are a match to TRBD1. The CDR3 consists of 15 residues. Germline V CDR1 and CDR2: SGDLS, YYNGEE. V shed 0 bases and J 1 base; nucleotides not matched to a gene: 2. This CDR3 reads CASSVETGRTDTQYF. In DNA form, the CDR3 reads TGTGCCAGCAGCGTAGAGACAGGGCGCACAGATACGCAGTATTTT.

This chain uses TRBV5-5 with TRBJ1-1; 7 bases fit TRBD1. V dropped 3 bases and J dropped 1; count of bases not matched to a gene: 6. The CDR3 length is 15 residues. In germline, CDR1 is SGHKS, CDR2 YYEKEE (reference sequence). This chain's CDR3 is CASSSPQGENTEAFF. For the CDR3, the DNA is TGTGCCAGCAGCTCCCCCCAGGGGGAGAACACTGAAGCTTTCTTT. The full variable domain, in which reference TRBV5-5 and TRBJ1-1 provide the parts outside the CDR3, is DAGVTQSPTHLIKTRGQQVTLRCSPISGHKSVSWYQQVLGQGPQFIFQYYEKEERGRGNFPDRFSARQFPNYSSELNVNALLLGDSALYLCASSSPQGENTEAFFGQGTRLTVV.

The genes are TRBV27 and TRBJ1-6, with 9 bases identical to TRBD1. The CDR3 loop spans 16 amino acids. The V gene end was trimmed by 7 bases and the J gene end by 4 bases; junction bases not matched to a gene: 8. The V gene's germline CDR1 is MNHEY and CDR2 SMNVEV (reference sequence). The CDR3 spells CASTSGTGKYNSPLHF. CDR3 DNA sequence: TGTGCCAGCACTTCAGGGACAGGGAAATATAATTCACCCCTCCACTTT.

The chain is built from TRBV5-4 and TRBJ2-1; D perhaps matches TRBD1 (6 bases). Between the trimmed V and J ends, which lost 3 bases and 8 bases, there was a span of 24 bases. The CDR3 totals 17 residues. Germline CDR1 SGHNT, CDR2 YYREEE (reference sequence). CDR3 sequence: CASSWASLGASGDEQFF. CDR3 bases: TGTGCCAGCAGCTGGGCCTCTCTCGGGGCTTCAGGGGATGAGCAGTTCTTC.

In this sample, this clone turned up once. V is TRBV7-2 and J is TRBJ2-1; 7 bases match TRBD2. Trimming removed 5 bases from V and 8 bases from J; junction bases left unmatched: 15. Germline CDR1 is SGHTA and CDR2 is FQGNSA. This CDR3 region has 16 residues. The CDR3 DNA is TGTGCCAGCAGCCCTGGGGGGGACTCGGTAAAGCATGAGCAGTTCTTC. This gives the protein CASSPGGDSVKHEQFF.

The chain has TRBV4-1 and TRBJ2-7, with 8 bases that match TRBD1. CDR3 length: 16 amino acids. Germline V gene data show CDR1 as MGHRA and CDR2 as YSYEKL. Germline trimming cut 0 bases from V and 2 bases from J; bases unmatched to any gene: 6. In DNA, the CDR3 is TGCGCCAGCAGCCAAGATTGCGGGACAGGAGCCTACGAGCAGTACTTC. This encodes CASSQDCGTGAYEQYF.

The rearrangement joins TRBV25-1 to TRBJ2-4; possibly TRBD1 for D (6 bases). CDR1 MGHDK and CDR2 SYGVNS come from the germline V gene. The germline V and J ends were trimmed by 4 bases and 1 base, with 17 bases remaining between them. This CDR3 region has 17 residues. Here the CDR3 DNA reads TGTGCCAGCAGTGGAGTAACAGGGCGCGGGGCCAAAAACATTCAGTACTTC. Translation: CASSGVTGRGAKNIQYF.

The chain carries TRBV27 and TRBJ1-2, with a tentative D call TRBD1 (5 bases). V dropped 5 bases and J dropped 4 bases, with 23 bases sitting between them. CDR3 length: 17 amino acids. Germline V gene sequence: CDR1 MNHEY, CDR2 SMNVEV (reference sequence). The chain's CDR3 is CASSPGQQVSVPYGYTF. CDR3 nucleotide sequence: TGTGCCAGCAGTCCCGGCCAACAGGTTTCCGTTCCCTATGGCTACACCTTC.

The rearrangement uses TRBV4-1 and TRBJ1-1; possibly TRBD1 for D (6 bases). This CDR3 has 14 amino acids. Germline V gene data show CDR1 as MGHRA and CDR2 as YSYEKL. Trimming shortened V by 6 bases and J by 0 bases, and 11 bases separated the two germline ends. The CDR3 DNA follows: TGCGCCAGCAGGACAGGACAGATGAACACTGAAGCTTTCTTT. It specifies CASRTGQMNTEAFF.

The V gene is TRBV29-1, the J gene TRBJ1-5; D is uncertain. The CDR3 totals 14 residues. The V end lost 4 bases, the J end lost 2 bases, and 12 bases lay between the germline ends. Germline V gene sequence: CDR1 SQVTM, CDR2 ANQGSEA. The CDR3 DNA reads TGCAGCGTTGCCCAGGATCAGGGCAATCAGCCCCAGCATTTT. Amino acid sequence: CSVAQDQGNQPQHF.

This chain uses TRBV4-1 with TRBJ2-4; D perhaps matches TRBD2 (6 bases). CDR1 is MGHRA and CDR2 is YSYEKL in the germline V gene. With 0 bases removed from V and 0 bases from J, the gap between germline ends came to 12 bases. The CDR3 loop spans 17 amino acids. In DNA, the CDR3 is TGCGCCAGCAGCCAAGATCATCGGGGGTTAGCCAAAAACATTCAGTACTTC. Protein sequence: CASSQDHRGLAKNIQYF.

CDR3 sequence reads: CASSLQGVTEAFF. In DNA, the CDR3 is TGTGCCAGCAGCTTGCAAGGGGTCACTGAAGCTTTCTTT. The chain carries TRBV5-5 and TRBJ1-1; D may be TRBD1 (5 bases). This CDR3 comprises 13 residues. The germline V gene encodes CDR1 SGHKS and CDR2 YYEKEE (reference sequence). The ends were cut back, 1 base at V and 4 bases at J, with 8 bases in the middle.

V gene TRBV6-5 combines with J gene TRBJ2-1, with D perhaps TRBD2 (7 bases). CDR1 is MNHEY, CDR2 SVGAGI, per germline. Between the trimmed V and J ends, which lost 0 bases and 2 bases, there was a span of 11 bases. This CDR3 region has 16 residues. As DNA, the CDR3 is TGTGCCAGCAGTTACTCGATAGGGGGGGCCTACAATGAGCAGTTCTTC. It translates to CASSYSIGGAYNEQFF.

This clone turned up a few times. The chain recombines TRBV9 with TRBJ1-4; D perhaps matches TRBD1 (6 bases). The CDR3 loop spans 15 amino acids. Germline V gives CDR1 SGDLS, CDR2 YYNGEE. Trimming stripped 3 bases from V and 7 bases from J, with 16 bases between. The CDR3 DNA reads TGTGCCAGCAGCGCGAGTACAGGGTACGGTGAAAAACTGTTTTTT. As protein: CASSASTGYGEKLFF. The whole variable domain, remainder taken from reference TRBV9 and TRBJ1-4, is DSGVTQTPKHLITATGQRVTLRCSPRSGDLSVYWYQQSLDQGLQFLIQYYNGEERAKGNILERFSAQQFPDLHSELNLSSLELGDSALYFCASSASTGYGEKLFFGSGTQLSVL.

This CDR3 reads CASSPGLAGGSYEQYF. CDR3 nucleotides: TGTGCCAGCAGCCCTGGACTAGCGGGGGGATCCTACGAGCAGTACTTC. The V gene is TRBV7-9, the J gene TRBJ2-7; 14 bases fit TRBD2. Trimming cost V 5 bases and J 1 base; bases outside gene matches: 4. Germline CDR1 reads SEHNR; CDR2 reads FQNEAQ (reference sequence). The CDR3 covers 16 residues.

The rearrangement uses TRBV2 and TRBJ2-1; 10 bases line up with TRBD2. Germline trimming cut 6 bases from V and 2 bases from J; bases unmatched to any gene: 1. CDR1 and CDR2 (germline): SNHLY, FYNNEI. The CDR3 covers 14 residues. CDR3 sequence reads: CASSTSGAYNEQFF. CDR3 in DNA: TGTGCCAGCAGCACTAGCGGGGCCTACAATGAGCAGTTCTTC.

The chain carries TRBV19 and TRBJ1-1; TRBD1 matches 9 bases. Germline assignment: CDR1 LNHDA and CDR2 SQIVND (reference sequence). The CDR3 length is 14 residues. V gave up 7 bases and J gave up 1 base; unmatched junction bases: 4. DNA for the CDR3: TGTGCCAGTATGCCGGGACAGGGGAACACTGAAGCTTTCTTT. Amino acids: CASMPGQGNTEAFF.

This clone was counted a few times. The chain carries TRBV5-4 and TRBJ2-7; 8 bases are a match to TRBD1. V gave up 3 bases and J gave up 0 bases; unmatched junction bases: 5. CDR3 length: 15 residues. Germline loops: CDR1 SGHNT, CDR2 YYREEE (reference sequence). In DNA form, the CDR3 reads TGTGCCAGCAGCTCGTGGGACAGGAGCTCCTACGAGCAGTACTTC. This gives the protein CASSSWDRSSYEQYF.

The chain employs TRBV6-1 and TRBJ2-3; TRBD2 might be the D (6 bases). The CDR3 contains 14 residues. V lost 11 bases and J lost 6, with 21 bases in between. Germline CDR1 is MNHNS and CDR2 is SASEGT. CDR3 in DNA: TGTGCCCTTTGGAAAAGGTTCGGAGGGGATACGCAGTATTTT. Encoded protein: CALWKRFGGDTQYF.

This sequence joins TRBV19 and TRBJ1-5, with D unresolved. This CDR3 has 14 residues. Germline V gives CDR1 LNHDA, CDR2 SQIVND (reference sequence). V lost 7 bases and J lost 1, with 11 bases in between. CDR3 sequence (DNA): TGTGCCAGTACCCGATCGGGGAGCAATCAGCCCCAGCATTTT. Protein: CASTRSGSNQPQHF.

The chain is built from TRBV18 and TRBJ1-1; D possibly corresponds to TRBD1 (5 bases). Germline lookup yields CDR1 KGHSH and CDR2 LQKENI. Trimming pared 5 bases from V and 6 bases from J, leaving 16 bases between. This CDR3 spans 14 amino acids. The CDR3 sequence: CASSWGGLRPEAFF. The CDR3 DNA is TGTGCCAGCTCATGGGGGGGGTTACGGCCTGAAGCTTTCTTT.